Presented here are 19 T cell receptor beta chains from one specimen sequenced in a study of blood T cell repertoires in COVID-19. Assay: immunoSEQ multiplex PCR; the TCRdb copy retains only in-frame clones and omits some. Of tens of thousands of clones listed, roughly 76% are singletons. The sample was peripheral blood. The receptors here all came from an older woman with acute or convalescent COVID-19.

V and J are TRBV9 and TRBJ2-1; the D gene is possibly TRBD1 (6 bases). In germline, CDR1 is SGDLS, CDR2 YYNGEE. The CDR3 has 14 amino acids. Trimming pared 3 bases from V and 8 bases from J, leaving 15 bases between. CDR3 nucleotide sequence: TGTGCCAGCAGCGCTTCCGGGACACTCCATGAGCAGTTCTTC. Amino acid sequence: CASSASGTLHEQFF.

V and J are TRBV5-1 and TRBJ1-4, with TRBD1 matching 7 bases. The germline gives CDR1 SGHRS, CDR2 YFSETQ. The CDR3 totals 15 residues. The V segment lost 4 bases and the J segment 0 bases; nucleotides outside the gene matches: 3. The chain's CDR3 is CASSIGTATNEKLFF. As DNA, the CDR3 is TGCGCCAGCAGCATCGGGACAGCAACTAATGAAAAACTGTTTTTT.

The chain employs TRBV24-1 and TRBJ2-5; 9 bases agree with TRBD2. The CDR3 runs to 12 residues. Germline CDR1 KGHDR, CDR2 SFDVKD. Unmatched junction bases numbered 3, after V lost 9 bases and J lost 5 bases. The CDR3 protein is CATLAGVETQYF. CDR3 in DNA: TGTGCCACCTTAGCGGGAGTGGAGACCCAGTACTTC.

This clone turned up a few times. CDR3 DNA: TGTGCCAGCAGCCTGCGAGGGAGGGAGCAGTACTTC. It translates to CASSLRGREQYF. The rearrangement joins TRBV11-3 to TRBJ2-7; possibly TRBD2 for D (6 bases). Germline values: CDR1 SGHNT, CDR2 YENEEA. The CDR3 extends over 12 amino acids. V was trimmed by 5 bases and J by 7 bases, leaving 12 bases between them.

The V and J genes are TRBV6-1 and TRBJ2-3, with 10 bases matching TRBD2. The CDR3 loop spans 16 amino acids. Germline trimming cut 4 bases from V and 2 bases from J; bases unmatched to any gene: 6. Germline CDR1 reads MNHNS; CDR2 reads SASEGT. As DNA, the CDR3 is TGTGCCAGCAGTGGAGTTAGCGGGAGGCCCACAGATACGCAGTATTTT. Protein: CASSGVSGRPTDTQYF.

The rearrangement links TRBV28 to TRBJ2-2; possibly TRBD2 for D (6 bases). Germline loops: CDR1 MDHEN, CDR2 SYDVKM. V lost 8 bases and J 2 bases, leaving 15 bases between the germline ends. CDR3 length: 15 amino acids. The CDR3 loop reads CASHWGRINTGELFF. Here the CDR3 DNA reads TGTGCCAGCCATTGGGGGAGGATTAACACCGGGGAGCTGTTTTTT. The full variable domain, completed using reference TRBV28 and TRBJ2-2, is DVKVTQSSRYLVKRTGEKVFLECVQDMDHENMFWYRQDPGLGLRLIYFSYDVKMKEKGDIPEGYSVSREKKERFSLILESASTNQTSMYLCASHWGRINTGELFFGEGSRLTVL.

CDR3 protein: CASSGGGLEQFF. Written as DNA, the CDR3 is TGTGCCAGTAGCGGGGGGGGCTTGGAGCAGTTCTTC. This chain links TRBV2 with TRBJ2-1; 11 bases are a match to TRBD2. This CDR3 spans 12 amino acids. The trim removed 9 bases at V and 10 bases at J, leaving 5 bases unmatched. Germline V lookup: CDR1 SNHLY, CDR2 FYNNEI.

Remarks on this clone: Other nucleotide sequences from this sample produce the same CDR3. This chain connects TRBV18 to TRBJ2-5, with unresolved D. Germline values: CDR1 KGHSH, CDR2 LQKENI. The CDR3 totals 12 residues. V was shortened by 3 bases and J by 2 bases, with 4 bases between the two germline ends. In nucleotides, the CDR3 is TGTGCCAGCTCACCTTATCAAGAGACCCAGTACTTC. It specifies CASSPYQETQYF.

The chain joins TRBV19 to TRBJ1-5; D is undetermined. From germline, CDR1 is LNHDA and CDR2 SQIVND (reference sequence). V lost 10 bases, J lost 3 bases, and 13 bases lay in between. The CDR3 has 13 amino acids. As DNA, the CDR3 is TGTGCCACCTCAGACGGGGTCAATCAGCCCCAGCATTTT. It is translated as CATSDGVNQPQHF.

The chain employs TRBV5-5 and TRBJ2-7; the match to TRBD1 covers 7 bases. Germline trimming cut 5 bases from V and 0 bases from J; bases unmatched to any gene: 8. The CDR3 has 15 residues. CDR1 and CDR2 from the germline V gene are SGHKS and YYEKEE (reference sequence). DNA of the CDR3: TGTGCCAGCAGGGACCTTGACAGGGTCTCCTACGAGCAGTACTTC. This encodes CASRDLDRVSYEQYF.

The table lists this clone with a count of one. This chain connects TRBV19 to TRBJ1-1, with 12 positions matching TRBD1. CDR3 length: 18 amino acids. V lost 3 bases, J lost 5 bases, and 13 bases stayed unmatched. Germline V gene data show CDR1 as LNHDA and CDR2 as SQIVND (reference sequence). The chain's CDR3 is CASSMAGTGGWVGTEAFF. The CDR3 DNA follows: TGTGCCAGTAGTATGGCCGGGACAGGGGGCTGGGTTGGTACTGAAGCTTTCTTT.

The chain links TRBV5-5 to TRBJ2-2; 13 nucleotides align to TRBD2. Germline V gives CDR1 SGHKS, CDR2 YYEKEE (reference sequence). V gave up 4 bases and J gave up 7 bases; unmatched junction bases: 7. This CDR3 contains 16 residues. The CDR3 reads CASSRGLAGADGELFF. As DNA, the CDR3 is TGTGCCAGCAGCCGAGGACTAGCGGGAGCGGACGGGGAGCTGTTTTTT.

The rearrangement joins TRBV18 to TRBJ1-4; tentatively, D is TRBD1 (5 bases). Germline-derived CDR1 and CDR2 are KGHSH and LQKENI. Between the trimmed V and J ends, which lost 8 bases and 6 bases, there was a span of 16 bases. CDR3 length equals 14 residues. As DNA, the CDR3 is TGTGCCAGCCGGGAGGGGCCCGGGGATGAAAAACTGTTTTTT. Its protein is CASREGPGDEKLFF. The whole variable domain, filled in from reference TRBV18 and TRBJ1-4, reads NAGVMQNPRHLVRRRGQEARLRCSPMKGHSHVYWYRQLPEEGLKFMVYLQKENIIDESGMPKERFSAEFPKEGPSILRIQQVVRGDSAAYFCASREGPGDEKLFFGSGTQLSVL.

In nucleotides, the CDR3 is TGCGCCAGCAGCTTGGAGGAGGCTAACTATGGCTACACCTTC. Protein sequence: CASSLEEANYGYTF. This chain joins TRBV5-1 and TRBJ1-2; D is ambiguous. The CDR3 consists of 14 residues. The germline CDR1 and CDR2 sequences are SGHRS and YFSETQ. Trimming took 0 bases from V and 0 from J, leaving 6 bases between them.

This clone was seen only once. J is TRBJ2-1 and V is TRBV6-5, with D perhaps TRBD2 (6 bases). Germline V gene lookup returns CDR1 MNHEY and CDR2 SVGAGI. The CDR3 covers 15 residues. V was clipped by 0 bases and J by 1 base, with 7 bases between them. The DNA of the CDR3 is TGTGCCAGCAGTTACTCGGCGGGGTCCTACAATGAGCAGTTCTTC. It yields the protein CASSYSAGSYNEQFF.

This sequence joins TRBV7-9 and TRBJ2-3, with a possible D match to TRBD2 (6 bases). This CDR3 has 16 residues. Germline CDR1 reads SEHNR; CDR2 reads FQNEAQ (reference sequence). Trimming took 2 bases from V and 3 from J, leaving 15 bases between them. This CDR3 is CASSLSSGGWTDTQYF. The CDR3 DNA reads as TGTGCCAGCAGCTTAAGTTCCGGGGGTTGGACAGATACGCAGTATTTT.

The CDR3 sequence is CASSFTGARQETQYF. The CDR3 region has the DNA TGTGCCAGCAGTTTCACAGGGGCTCGACAAGAGACCCAGTACTTC. The rearrangement uses TRBV28 and TRBJ2-5, with 7 bases that match TRBD1. CDR1 and CDR2 (germline): MDHEN, SYDVKM. With 3 bases clipped from V and 2 bases from J, the junction kept 6 bases outside the gene matches. This CDR3 is built from 15 residues.

This chain joins TRBV11-2 and TRBJ2-1, with unresolved D. V shed 8 bases and J shed 7 bases, with 15 bases lying between them. The length of the CDR3 is 13 residues. Per the germline V gene, CDR1 is SGHAT and CDR2 is FQNNGV. The chain's CDR3 is CASDGIVGNEQFF. CDR3 nucleotide sequence: TGTGCCAGCGACGGCATCGTCGGGAATGAGCAGTTCTTC.

The chain employs TRBV15 and TRBJ2-5, with 7 nucleotides matching TRBD2. The germline gives CDR1 LNHNV, CDR2 YYDKDF (reference sequence). This CDR3 contains 16 residues. V dropped 1 base and J dropped 7; count of bases not matched to a gene: 12. CDR3 amino acids: CATSRVPMGSSGTQYF. Written as DNA, the CDR3 is TGTGCCACCAGCAGAGTGCCAATGGGGTCTAGCGGGACCCAGTACTTC.